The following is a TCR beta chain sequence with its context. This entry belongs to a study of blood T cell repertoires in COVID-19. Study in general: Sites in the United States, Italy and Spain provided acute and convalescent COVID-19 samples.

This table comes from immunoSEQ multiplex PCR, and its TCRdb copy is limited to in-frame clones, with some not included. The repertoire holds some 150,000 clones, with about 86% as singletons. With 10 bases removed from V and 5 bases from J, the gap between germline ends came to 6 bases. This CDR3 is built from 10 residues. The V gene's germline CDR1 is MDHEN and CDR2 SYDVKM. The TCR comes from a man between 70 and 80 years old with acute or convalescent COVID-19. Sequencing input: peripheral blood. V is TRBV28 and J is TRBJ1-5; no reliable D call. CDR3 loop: CATGDQPQHF. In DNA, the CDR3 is TGTGCCACCGGGGATCAGCCCCAGCATTTT. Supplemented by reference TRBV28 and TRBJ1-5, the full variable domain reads DVKVTQSSRYLVKRTGEKVFLECVQDMDHENMFWYRQDPGLGLRLIYFSYDVKMKEKGDIPEGYSVSREKKERFSLILESASTNQTSMYLCATGDQPQHFGDGTRLSIL.